This TCR beta chain was profiled in a study of neoadjuvant anti-PD-1 for oral cavity cancer. Study-level information: Patients mostly received three to four biweekly nivolumab doses at 3 mg/kg before surgery.

Sequenced by immunoSEQ multiplex PCR; TCRdb stores in-frame clones only, minus some. The sample includes roughly 34,000 clones, approximately 87% of them seen just once. These newly diagnosed stage II-IVA oral cavity squamous cell carcinoma patients had no prior systemic or radiation treatment. The patients had HPV-negative, locally advanced oral cavity squamous cell carcinoma. CDR1 MNHNS and CDR2 SASEGT come from the germline V gene. The CDR3 runs 15 residues. With 4 bases removed from V and 0 bases from J, the gap between germline ends came to 7 bases. V is TRBV6-1 and J is TRBJ2-6; weak D call: TRBD2 (5 bases). The source is a person aged 35-79 years with oral cavity squamous cell carcinoma. Sequences were derived from PBMCs, sampled before nivolumab (anti-PD-1) treatment. CDR3 amino acids: CASSGTVSGANVLTF. CDR3 sequence (DNA): TGTGCCAGCAGTGGGACTGTCTCTGGGGCCAACGTCCTGACTTTC.